A single sample is the source of the 9 T cell receptor beta chains below, sequenced in a study of tumor and adjacent non-tumor tissue in lung cancer. Three rounds of nested PCR, following a modified ARM-PCR protocol, produced the TCRbeta library. TCRdb independently ran MiXCR on the multiplex PCR reads; one entry per CDR3 protein. The data show 68,000 or so distinct CDR3 sequences, with 50% to 60% seen just once and about 19% held by the top ten. The template was RNA from unsorted bulk tissue. The sequencing sample was made of lung tumor tissue. The receptors originated from a middle-aged man with non-small cell lung cancer.

In regard to this clonotype: Compared with germline, one end of the junction differs, possibly owing to a read error. This chain uses TRBV28 with TRBJ2-7; 10 bases match TRBD2. This CDR3 is built from 15 residues. Germline V gene data show CDR1 as MDHEN and CDR2 as SYDVKM. In DNA, the CDR3 is TGCGCCAGCGGTATCTTAGCGGGAGGAAGGTACGAGCAGTACTTC. Translation: CASGILAGGRYEQYF.

This clonotype occurred many times. CDR3 nucleotide sequence: TGTGCCAGCAGAAGCGACCCCTCTGGGGCCAACGTCCTGACTTTC. This sequence encodes CASRSDPSGANVLTF. The chain couples TRBV4-2 to TRBJ2-6, with D uncertain. Trimming cost V 6 bases and J 0 bases, with 9 bases left between them. Germline CDR1 and CDR2: LGHNA and YNFKEQ. The CDR3 contains 15 residues.

This clonotype has at least ten counts. The chain combines TRBV28 with TRBJ2-3; unclear D gene. The V gene's germline CDR1 is MDHEN and CDR2 SYDVKM. The CDR3 length is 13 residues. V shed 6 bases and J shed 0 bases, with 7 bases lying between them. CDR3 bases: TGTGCCAGCAGGAAGGGTAGCACAGATACGCAGTATTTT. It encodes CASRKGSTDTQYF.

The rearrangement uses TRBV11-1 and TRBJ2-7, with D hard to call. The CDR3 has 14 amino acids. With 7 bases removed from V and 3 bases from J, the gap between germline ends came to 16 bases. Germline V gene data show CDR1 as SGHAT and CDR2 as FQDESV (reference sequence). The CDR3 loop reads CASTLSQGFYEQYV. For the CDR3, the DNA is TGTGCCAGCACCTTGTCTCAAGGATTCTACGAGCAGTACGTC.

A word on this clonotype: A much larger clone lies one base from this, so it may be a read error. This chain connects TRBV10-3 to TRBJ2-7; TRBD1 aligns across 7 bases. Germline loops: CDR1 ENHRY, CDR2 SYGVKD. CDR3 length: 14 residues. CDR3 DNA sequence: TGTGTCATCAGTGAAAGGGGGCGCGGCTACGAGCAGTACTTC. Amino acids: CVISERGRGYEQYF.

Of note for this clonotype: At one boundary the junction diverges from the germline segment, which might be a read error. The chain couples TRBV11-2 to TRBJ2-1; TRBD2 is a possible D gene (6 bases). There are 16 residues in the CDR3. Germline-derived CDR1 and CDR2 are SGHAT and FQNNGV. The CDR3 is CDSSLVSRTNGVEQFF. The CDR3 DNA sequence: TGTGACAGCAGCTTAGTCAGCCGGACTAATGGGGTTGAGCAGTTCTTC.

This clonotype was counted a few times. The chain is built from TRBV5-6 and TRBJ2-5; 10 nucleotides align to TRBD2. V was clipped by 0 bases and J by 6 bases; unmatched bases: 11. Germline values: CDR1 SGHDT, CDR2 YYEEEE. This CDR3 is 17 amino acids long. The CDR3 DNA reads as TGTGCCAGCAGCTTGGCGGCCCTAGCGGGGGTACGAAAGACCCAGTACTTC. Residues: CASSLAALAGVRKTQYF.

This clonotype was seen many times. The CDR3 reads CASSYSDWTSGGYTGELFF. The CDR3 coding sequence is TGTGCCAGCAGTTACTCCGACTGGACTAGCGGGGGTTACACCGGGGAGCTGTTTTTT. This chain connects TRBV6-5 to TRBJ2-2, with 13 bases matching TRBD2. The CDR3 is 19 residues long. V was clipped by 0 bases and J by 3 bases; unmatched bases: 7. Germline V gene lookup returns CDR1 MNHEY and CDR2 SVGAGI.

Only a few counts were recorded for this clonotype. Germline is not matched at one junction end, which may reflect a read error. V and J are TRBV6-6 and TRBJ1-6, with D unresolved. Germline CDR1 reads MNHNY; CDR2 reads SVGAGI (reference sequence). The CDR3 spans 17 residues. The CDR3 region has the DNA TGTGTCAGCAGTTACGATGAGACGAGCCCCTATAATTCACCCCTCCACTTC. This gives the protein CVSSYDETSPYNSPLHF.